The 23 T cell receptor beta chains in this list originate from one sample, sequenced in a study of blood T cells in healthy people across ages. A second roughly 6 to 11 cycle PCR used barcoded and J-beta primers. TCRdb re-called the 5' RACE reads through MiXCR, storing one row per CDR3 protein. The sample comprises hundreds of thousands of distinct CDR3 sequences, 22% of which are singletons, and around 22% rests with the top ten. The material sequenced was blood. The source of these receptors is a man in his 70s in good health.

The chain carries TRBV14 and TRBJ2-2; D is possibly TRBD1 or TRBD2 (5 bases each). Trimming cost V 1 base and J 0 bases, with 9 bases left between them. This CDR3 is 16 amino acids long. Per the germline V gene, CDR1 is SGHDN and CDR2 is FVKESK. Here the CDR3 reads CASSQAGRANTGELFF. In DNA form, the CDR3 reads TGTGCCAGCAGCCAAGCGGGGCGGGCGAACACCGGGGAGCTGTTTTTT.

The CDR3 sequence is CASLDQRENQPQHF. CDR3 bases: TGCGCCAGCTTAGACCAAAGGGAGAATCAGCCCCAGCATTTT. The chain combines TRBV5-1 with TRBJ1-5; D call uncertain. Per germline, CDR1 SGHRS and CDR2 YFSETQ. The CDR3 totals 14 residues. The V end lost 7 bases, the J end lost 4 bases, and 15 bases lay between the germline ends.

This clonotype has a count of ten or more. The chain links TRBV7-2 to TRBJ1-2; TRBD1 agrees at 9 bases. Germline V lookup: CDR1 SGHTA, CDR2 FQGNSA. With V trimmed by 4 bases and J by 2 bases, 2 bases remained unmatched. The CDR3 covers 14 residues. CDR3 sequence (DNA): TGTGCCAGCAGCTCCGGGACAGGGAACTATGGCTACACCTTC. This encodes CASSSGTGNYGYTF.

This clonotype was detected a few times. The rearrangement links TRBV5-1 to TRBJ1-6; D is possibly TRBD1 (5 bases). V was cut by 0 bases and J by 8 bases, with 12 bases left in between. This CDR3 is built from 15 residues. Germline assignment: CDR1 SGHRS and CDR2 YFSETQ. The CDR3 DNA reads as TGCGCCAGCAGCTTGGTGGGGGATTCGGATTCACCCCTCCACTTT. As protein: CASSLVGDSDSPLHF.

The gene calls are TRBV6-2 or TRBV6-3 and TRBJ2-5; no reliable D call. The CDR3 runs 14 residues. Per germline, CDR1 MNHEY and CDR2 SVGEGT. V lost 6 bases, J lost 1 base, and 12 bases lay in between. CDR3 sequence (DNA): TGTGCCAGCAGGGAAGACAAACTCCAAGAGACCCAGTACTTC. Its translation is CASREDKLQETQYF.

This clonotype was found a few times. The rearrangement joins TRBV5-1 to TRBJ1-6; D is unresolved. The germline V and J ends were trimmed by 6 bases and 6 bases, with 13 bases remaining between them. The CDR3 loop spans 14 amino acids. Germline V gene lookup returns CDR1 SGHRS and CDR2 YFSETQ. CDR3 DNA: TGCGCCAGCACCGACGGAGGGATTAATTCACCCCTCCACTTT. The encoded protein is CASTDGGINSPLHF.

The chain employs TRBV4-1 and TRBJ2-6; 7 bases line up with TRBD1. The V gene end was trimmed by 8 bases and the J gene end by 3 bases; junction bases not matched to a gene: 13. Germline-derived CDR1 and CDR2 are MGHRA and YSYEKL. The CDR3 is 17 residues long. CDR3 protein: CASAHQGTANGANVLTF. The CDR3 DNA is TGCGCCAGCGCACATCAAGGGACAGCTAATGGGGCCAACGTCCTGACTTTC.

This clonotype was seen many times. The chain combines TRBV5-1 with TRBJ2-1; 9 nucleotides align to TRBD2. After removal of 7 bases from V and 0 bases from J, the junction contained 2 bases not matched to a gene. CDR1 and CDR2 from the germline V gene are SGHRS and YFSETQ. The CDR3 is 14 residues long. The CDR3 is CASQREVSYNEQFF. CDR3 nucleotides: TGCGCCAGCCAGCGGGAGGTCTCCTACAATGAGCAGTTCTTC.

This clonotype has more than one count but fewer than ten. The chain uses TRBV24-1 and TRBJ2-1; 9 bases agree with TRBD2. The ends lost 9 bases at V and 9 bases at J; junction bases unmatched: 11. The CDR3 extends over 14 amino acids. Germline V gives CDR1 KGHDR, CDR2 SFDVKD. The CDR3 nucleotides are TGTGCCACCGGGAGGGCTAGCGGGATGGCTGAGCAGTTCTTC. Translating gives CATGRASGMAEQFF.

At least ten counts were recorded for this clonotype. The chain recombines TRBV18 with TRBJ2-5, with 13 bases matching TRBD2. This CDR3 is built from 15 residues. V dropped 5 bases and J dropped 2; count of bases not matched to a gene: 2. The germline V gene has CDR1 KGHSH and CDR2 LQKENI. CDR3 amino acids: CASSSGLAGQETQYF. DNA for the CDR3: TGTGCCAGCTCATCGGGACTAGCGGGGCAAGAGACCCAGTACTTC.

The CDR3, as DNA: TGCGCCAGCAGCTTGGATGGGGGGACCACTGAAGCTTTCTTT. It specifies CASSLDGGTTEAFF. The chain carries TRBV5-1 and TRBJ1-1, with D possibly matching TRBD1 (5 bases). In germline, CDR1 is SGHRS, CDR2 YFSETQ. Trimming took 0 bases from V and 4 from J, leaving 10 bases between them. The CDR3 has 14 residues. The variable domain in full, completed from reference TRBV5-1 and TRBJ1-1, reads KAGVTQTPRYLIKTRGQQVTLSCSPISGHRSVSWYQQTPGQGLQFLFEYFSETQRNKGNFPGRFSGRQFSNSRSEMNVSTLELGDSALYLCASSLDGGTTEAFFGQGTRLTVV.

In its sample, this clonotype was seen a few times. J is TRBJ1-2 and V is TRBV20-1; no clear D. CDR3 length: 13 residues. CDR1 is DFQATT, CDR2 SNEGSKA, per germline (reference sequence). Trimming removed 3 bases at V and 8 bases at J, with 16 bases between. The CDR3, as DNA: TGCAGTGCTAGTAGAGGTGTAAGTTGGGGCTACACCTTC. This encodes CSASRGVSWGYTF.

This clonotype was counted between two and nine times. The chain couples TRBV10-3 to TRBJ2-7, with 7 positions matching TRBD1. The CDR3 totals 14 residues. The germline V gene has CDR1 ENHRY and CDR2 SYGVKD. Trimming cost V 7 bases and J 0 bases; bases outside gene matches: 6. CDR3 residues: CAITRDSTSYEQYF. The CDR3 DNA follows: TGTGCCATCACCCGGGACAGTACCTCCTACGAGCAGTACTTC.

This rearrangement joins TRBV6-6 to TRBJ1-1; a possible D gene is TRBD1 (6 bases). V lost 7 bases, J lost 5 bases, and 14 bases lay in between. CDR3 size: 13 residues. From germline, CDR1 is MNHNY and CDR2 SVGAGI (reference sequence). This CDR3 reads CASKTRGETEAFF. The CDR3 nucleotides read TGTGCCAGCAAGACCAGGGGAGAAACTGAAGCTTTCTTT.

This rearrangement joins TRBV5-1 to TRBJ2-3; 9 bases match TRBD1. V was clipped by 4 bases and J by 1 base; unmatched bases: 7. Germline assignment: CDR1 SGHRS and CDR2 YFSETQ. The CDR3 covers 16 residues. Here the CDR3 DNA reads TGCGCCAGCAGCCGACCGACAGGGGGTGGCACAGATACGCAGTATTTT. Its translation: CASSRPTGGGTDTQYF.

This rearrangement joins TRBV6-2 or TRBV6-3 to TRBJ2-1, with D hard to call. Trimming removed 6 bases from V and 1 base from J, with 4 bases in between. There are 12 residues in the CDR3. Germline-derived CDR1 and CDR2 are MNHEY and SVGEGT. Here the CDR3 DNA reads TGTGCCAGCAGAGAATCCTACAATGAGCAGTTCTTC. This gives the protein CASRESYNEQFF.

This clonotype was seen a handful of times. The J gene is TRBJ1-2, the V gene TRBV7-8, with D possibly matching TRBD1 (6 bases). The ends were cut back, 5 bases at V and 7 bases at J, with 20 bases in the middle. CDR1 SGHVS and CDR2 FQNEAQ come from the germline V gene. This CDR3 has 15 amino acids. As DNA, the CDR3 is TGTGCCAGCAGCCCACAAGGACAGACGGCACTTGGCTACACCTTC. As protein: CASSPQGQTALGYTF.

This clonotype was observed a handful of times. The chain has TRBV18 and TRBJ2-7; TRBD1 or TRBD2 may be the D gene (5 bases each). The V gene lost 4 bases and the J gene lost 5 bases, with 15 bases spanning the gap. From germline, CDR1 is KGHSH and CDR2 LQKENI. The CDR3 runs to 14 residues. CDR3 bases: TGTGCCAGCTCACTGGGACCCCTGTCCCACGAGCAGTACGTC. It specifies CASSLGPLSHEQYV.

This clonotype turned up a few times. The chain joins TRBV28 to TRBJ2-5; TRBD1 or TRBD2 may be the D gene (7 bases each). The CDR3 has 14 amino acids. Trimming took off 6 bases at V and 1 base at J, with 12 bases between the two ends. Germline V gene lookup returns CDR1 MDHEN and CDR2 SYDVKM. The CDR3 DNA sequence: TGTGCCAGCAGCCCAGGGGGGGTCCAAGAGACCCAGTACTTC. Translation: CASSPGGVQETQYF.

V and J are TRBV25-1 and TRBJ2-5, with D perhaps TRBD1 or TRBD2 (5 bases each). Germline V gene sequence: CDR1 MGHDK, CDR2 SYGVNS. The CDR3 is made up of 13 amino acids. V dropped 4 bases and J dropped 4 bases, with 10 bases sitting between them. The CDR3: CASSGGYRETQYF. The CDR3 nucleotides are TGTGCCAGCAGTGGGGGGTATCGAGAGACCCAGTACTTC.

The chain couples TRBV20-1 to TRBJ2-5; TRBD1 matches 9 bases. With 3 bases clipped from V and 7 bases from J, the junction kept 15 bases outside the gene matches. The CDR3 loop spans 16 amino acids. Germline CDR1 DFQATT, CDR2 SNEGSKA (reference sequence). The CDR3: CSASPWSTGGDLTQYF. CDR3 bases: TGCAGTGCTAGCCCCTGGTCCACAGGGGGCGATTTGACCCAGTACTTC.

Only a few counts were recorded for this clonotype. This sequence joins TRBV5-1 and TRBJ2-2; 11 nucleotides align to TRBD2. The ends lost 5 bases at V and 6 bases at J; junction bases unmatched: 12. The CDR3 length is 17 residues. CDR1 and CDR2 (germline): SGHRS, YFSETQ. As DNA, the CDR3 is TGCGCCAGCAGAACGATCCTAGCGGGGGGACTTGCCGGGGAGCTGTTTTTT. Translation gives CASRTILAGGLAGELFF. The full variable domain, its missing parts supplied by reference TRBV5-1 and TRBJ2-2, is KAGVTQTPRYLIKTRGQQVTLSCSPISGHRSVSWYQQTPGQGLQFLFEYFSETQRNKGNFPGRFSGRQFSNSRSEMNVSTLELGDSALYLCASRTILAGGLAGELFFGEGSRLTVL.

This clonotype was counted only a few times. The V and J genes are TRBV12-3 or TRBV12-4 and TRBJ2-1, with D maybe TRBD1 (5 bases). This CDR3 has 16 residues. Trimming left V 3 bases short and J 0 bases short, with 12 bases between. The CDR3 loop reads CASSFMKGNSYNEQFF. Written as DNA, the CDR3 is TGTGCCAGCAGTTTTATGAAGGGGAACTCCTACAATGAGCAGTTCTTC.